These 25 T cell receptor beta chains came from one sample sequenced in a study of graft-versus-host responses after intestinal transplantation. TCRdb's table, derived via immunoSEQ multiplex PCR, lists solely in-frame clones and lacks some. The sample consists of 12,000 to 15,000 clones, about 28% of them appearing once. The source material was alloreactive CD4+ T cells from a mixed lymphocyte reaction culture, sampled before intestinal transplant. Subset given: CFSE-low proliferating T cells sorted from approximately 6-day pre-transplant mixed lymphocyte reaction (GvH or HvG direction). These receptors all come from a human patient who received an intestinal transplant.

Within the sample, this clone is medium-sized. V gene TRBV4-2 combines with J gene TRBJ2-3; D gene unclear. The V and J ends lost 5 bases and 2 bases respectively, with 2 bases between them. Germline V gene data show CDR1 as LGHNA and CDR2 as YNFKEQ. The CDR3 spans 11 residues. In DNA, the CDR3 is TGTGCCAGCAGCTTCACAGATACGCAGTATTTT. Translating gives CASSFTDTQYF.

The chain has TRBV5-1 and TRBJ2-5, with D maybe TRBD1 (5 bases). Trimming shortened V by 0 bases and J by 5 bases, and 14 bases separated the two germline ends. This CDR3 is built from 15 residues. CDR1 and CDR2 from the germline V gene are SGHRS and YFSETQ. The CDR3 is CASSLDPGRWETQYF. Here the CDR3 DNA reads TGCGCCAGCAGCTTGGATCCAGGGCGGTGGGAGACCCAGTACTTC.

This clone was seen a few times. This chain links TRBV5-5 with TRBJ1-2, with D uncertain. Germline CDR1 SGHKS, CDR2 YYEKEE (reference sequence). V lost 0 bases and J 5 bases, leaving 8 bases between the germline ends. The CDR3 totals 13 residues. CDR3 coding DNA: TGTGCCAGCAGCTTGGGAAACGTTTATGGCTACACCTTC. Amino acid sequence: CASSLGNVYGYTF.

The chain combines TRBV6-5 with TRBJ2-3, with D perhaps TRBD2 (5 bases). Germline CDR1 and CDR2: MNHEY and SVGAGI. The V end lost 10 bases, the J end lost 0 bases, and 11 bases lay between the germline ends. CDR3 length equals 13 residues. CDR3 in DNA: TGTGCCACCTTAGCGACTAGCACAGATACGCAGTATTTT. Its protein product is CATLATSTDTQYF.

This clone was observed a handful of times. The chain combines TRBV20-1 with TRBJ2-5; D gene uncertain. The CDR3 sequence is 11 residues long. V was clipped by 6 bases and J by 5 bases, with 10 bases between them. Per germline, CDR1 DFQATT and CDR2 SNEGSKA (reference sequence). The CDR3 DNA reads TGCAGTGCGCGGATTAGGGAGACCCAGTACTTC. Its protein product is CSARIRETQYF.

This clone was observed a single time. This rearrangement joins TRBV6-5 to TRBJ2-7; possible D gene TRBD1, 5 bases. The CDR3 loop spans 14 amino acids. Germline V gene sequence: CDR1 MNHEY, CDR2 SVGAGI. The V gene lost 6 bases and the J gene lost 0 bases, with 12 bases spanning the gap. Here the CDR3 DNA reads TGTGCCAGCAGCCGACAGACGAGCTCCTACGAGCAGTACTTC. Translating gives CASSRQTSSYEQYF.

This chain uses TRBV7-9 with TRBJ1-1; D ambiguous. The CDR3 covers 14 residues. The germline V gene encodes CDR1 SEHNR and CDR2 FQNEAQ (reference sequence). Trimming removed 5 bases at V and 1 base at J, with 11 bases between. The CDR3 reads CASSKTHTNTEAFF. The CDR3, as DNA: TGTGCCAGCAGCAAAACCCATACGAACACTGAAGCTTTCTTT.

This clone is labeled as medium-sized. The CDR3 sequence: CSVEADSYEQYF. The CDR3 DNA reads TGCAGCGTTGAGGCGGACTCCTACGAGCAGTACTTC. The chain is built from TRBV29-1 and TRBJ2-7; D is unresolved. Trimming shortened V by 3 bases and J by 0 bases, and 6 bases separated the two germline ends. The CDR3 sequence is 12 residues long. CDR1 SQVTM and CDR2 ANQGSEA come from the germline V gene.

Remarks on this clone: A much larger clone is a single base away; this may be a read error. Other DNA sequences within the sample encode an identical CDR3. J is TRBJ1-1 and V is TRBV20-1; TRBD1 is a possible D gene (6 bases). Germline CDR1 and CDR2: DFQATT and SNEGSKA (reference sequence). The CDR3 covers 11 residues. For the CDR3, the DNA is TGCACTACCCCGGGGAGGGGGGAAGCTTTCTTC. Translation: CTTPGRGEAFF.

This clone turned up a few times. V and J are TRBV28 and TRBJ2-7, with 12 nucleotides matching TRBD2. Germline V gene lookup returns CDR1 MDHEN and CDR2 SYDVKM. This CDR3 comprises 15 residues. J lost 3 bases, V lost 10 bases, and 10 bases had no gene match. Here the CDR3 reads CATVGLAGGLYEQYF. As DNA, the CDR3 is TGTGCCACCGTAGGGCTAGCGGGAGGGCTCTACGAGCAGTACTTC.

J is TRBJ2-2 and V is TRBV28; D is possibly TRBD1 (6 bases). The germline gives CDR1 MDHEN, CDR2 SYDVKM. Trimming stripped 8 bases from V and 1 base from J, with 8 bases between. There are 13 residues in the CDR3. The CDR3 spells CASPDRNTGELFF. DNA for the CDR3: TGTGCCAGCCCGGACAGGAACACCGGGGAGCTGTTTTTT.

By sample fraction, this clone is medium-sized. The rearrangement links TRBV5-4 to TRBJ2-2; the D gene is possibly TRBD2 (5 bases). Trimming took off 5 bases at V and 0 bases at J, with 23 bases between the two ends. CDR1 is SGHNT, CDR2 YYREEE, per germline (reference sequence). The CDR3 runs 19 residues. The CDR3 sequence: CASRSSAGGATSNTGELFF. The CDR3 DNA reads as TGTGCCAGCAGGTCCTCCGCCGGAGGAGCAACGTCGAACACCGGGGAGCTGTTTTTT. Based on the CDR3 plus reference TRBV5-4 and TRBJ2-2, the full variable domain is ETGVTQSPTHLIKTRGQQVTLRCSSQSGHNTVSWYQQALGQGPQFIFQYYREEENGRGNFPPRFSGLQFPNYSSELNVNALELDDSALYLCASRSSAGGATSNTGELFFGEGSRLTVL.

The V call is TRBV28, the J call TRBJ2-7, with a weak D call TRBD1 (6 bases). Trimming shortened V by 2 bases and J by 4 bases, and 12 bases separated the two germline ends. CDR3 size: 14 residues. Germline CDR1 is MDHEN and CDR2 is SYDVKM. The chain's CDR3 is CASSLLPGQYEQYF. In DNA, the CDR3 is TGTGCCAGCAGTTTACTCCCGGGACAATACGAGCAGTACTTC.

The gene calls are TRBV4-2 and TRBJ2-7; perhaps D is TRBD1 or TRBD2 (7 bases each). Trimming pared 3 bases from V and 0 bases from J, leaving 21 bases between. The germline CDR1 and CDR2 sequences are LGHNA and YNFKEQ. The CDR3 covers 18 residues. The CDR3 sequence: CASSQGQLVGLGSYEQYF. The DNA for the CDR3 is TGTGCCAGCAGCCAGGGACAGTTAGTAGGACTAGGCTCCTACGAGCAGTACTTC.

This clone was seen a handful of times. The genes are TRBV7-2 and TRBJ1-4; D is uncertain. Germline CDR1 SGHTA, CDR2 FQGNSA. Deletions cut 2 bases from V and 0 bases from J, with 7 bases between. There are 15 residues in the CDR3. The DNA of the CDR3 is TGTGCCAGCAGCTTATTGGGTTCAACTAATGAAAAACTGTTTTTT. Translating it yields CASSLLGSTNEKLFF.

This clone occurred a few times. The rearrangement links TRBV30 to TRBJ2-7; a weak D match, TRBD1 (6 bases). Germline values: CDR1 GTSNPN, CDR2 SVGIG (reference sequence). V was shortened by 7 bases and J by 3 bases, with 16 bases between the two germline ends. This CDR3 has 13 residues. For the CDR3, the DNA is TGTGCCTTGATGACAGGCGGTATCTACGAGCAGTACTTC. It specifies CALMTGGIYEQYF.

This clone was counted between two and nine times. The chain has TRBV7-6 and TRBJ2-5; 9 bases align to TRBD2. V lost 3 bases to trimming and J lost 7 bases; unmatched junction nucleotides: 18. Germline CDR1 and CDR2: SGHVS and FNYEAQ. The CDR3 spans 18 residues. The CDR3: CASSLPPPSGTVRGTQYF. DNA for the CDR3: TGTGCCAGCAGCTTGCCCCCCCCTAGCGGGACCGTGAGGGGGACCCAGTACTTC.

This clone was detected only a few times. The chain combines TRBV5-1 with TRBJ2-1, with 8 bases fitting TRBD2. The CDR3 is 16 amino acids. CDR1 is SGHRS and CDR2 is YFSETQ in the germline V gene. The ends lost 4 bases at V and 7 bases at J; junction bases unmatched: 13. Here the CDR3 DNA reads TGCGCCAGCAGCGAAGCCACTAGCGGAGGGGGGAATGAGCAGTTCTTC. Translating gives CASSEATSGGGNEQFF.

This clone came up a few times. This chain links TRBV7-3 with TRBJ2-3; no firm D call. The CDR3 loop spans 13 amino acids. Germline V gene sequence: CDR1 SGHTA, CDR2 FQGTGA. V dropped 2 bases and J dropped 2 bases, with 5 bases sitting between them. Written as DNA, the CDR3 is TGTGCCAGCAGCTTAGACTTCACAGATACGCAGTATTTT. Protein product: CASSLDFTDTQYF.

By sample share, this clone is medium-sized. V gene TRBV19 combines with J gene TRBJ2-7, with 8 bases lining up with TRBD1. The V and J ends lost 6 bases and 0 bases, in that order; junction bases with no gene match: 16. CDR3 length equals 18 residues. CDR1 and CDR2 from the germline V gene are LNHDA and SQIVND (reference sequence). This chain's CDR3 is CASRRREGQGSSSYEQYF. The CDR3 region has the DNA TGTGCCAGTAGGCGCCGAGAAGGACAGGGATCGAGCTCCTACGAGCAGTACTTC. Combining the CDR3 with reference TRBV19 and TRBJ2-7 gives the whole variable domain DGGITQSPKYLFRKEGQNVTLSCEQNLNHDAMYWYRQDPGQGLRLIYYSQIVNDFQKGDIAEGYSVSREKKESFPLTVTSAQKNPTAFYLCASRRREGQGSSSYEQYFGPGTRLTVT.

The chain recombines TRBV30 with TRBJ1-2; TRBD1 might be the D (5 bases). The CDR3 loop spans 16 amino acids. Germline assignment: CDR1 GTSNPN and CDR2 SVGIG (reference sequence). In DNA form, the CDR3 reads TGTGCTACGAGCCCGGGCCAACAGGACTCCTTCTATGGCTACACCTTC. Protein: CATSPGQQDSFYGYTF.

This chain joins TRBV4-2 and TRBJ2-3; 11 positions agree with TRBD2. The V gene's germline CDR1 is LGHNA and CDR2 YNFKEQ. With V trimmed by 4 bases and J by 5 bases, 8 bases remained unmatched. This CDR3 spans 16 amino acids. CDR3 DNA sequence: TGTGCCAGCAGCCGACGCCTAGCGGGGGGCGAAGATACGCAGTATTTT. Its translation is CASSRRLAGGEDTQYF.

The gene calls are TRBV12-5 and TRBJ2-7; D is possibly TRBD1 (6 bases). Germline lookup yields CDR1 LGHNT and CDR2 FRNRAP. The CDR3 totals 16 residues. The V gene lost 5 bases and the J gene lost 6 bases, with 23 bases spanning the gap. Here the CDR3 reads CASGRSSGHPRGEQYF. CDR3 DNA sequence: TGTGCTAGTGGTAGGAGTTCGGGACATCCCAGGGGCGAGCAGTACTTC. Combining the CDR3 with reference TRBV12-5 and TRBJ2-7 gives the whole variable domain DARVTQTPRHKVTEMGQEVTMRCQPILGHNTVFWYRQTMMQGLELLAYFRNRAPLDDSGMPKDRFSAEMPDATLATLKIQPSEPRDSAVYFCASGRSSGHPRGEQYFGPGTRLTVT.

By share of the sample, this clone is medium-sized. The chain employs TRBV10-3 and TRBJ2-5; tentatively, D is TRBD1 (6 bases). V was cut by 3 bases and J by 4 bases, with 6 bases left in between. The CDR3 is made up of 12 amino acids. CDR1 and CDR2 (germline): ENHRY, SYGVKD. The CDR3 protein is CAISDRGETQYF. CDR3 nucleotides: TGTGCCATCAGTGACAGGGGAGAGACCCAGTACTTC.

The chain recombines TRBV15 with TRBJ2-1, with D unclear. V was trimmed by 3 bases and J by 2 bases, leaving 11 bases between them. Germline V gene sequence: CDR1 LNHNV, CDR2 YYDKDF (reference sequence). This CDR3 is 15 amino acids long. This CDR3 is CATSSRATPYNEQFF. DNA of the CDR3: TGTGCCACCAGCAGTCGCGCTACCCCCTACAATGAGCAGTTCTTC.